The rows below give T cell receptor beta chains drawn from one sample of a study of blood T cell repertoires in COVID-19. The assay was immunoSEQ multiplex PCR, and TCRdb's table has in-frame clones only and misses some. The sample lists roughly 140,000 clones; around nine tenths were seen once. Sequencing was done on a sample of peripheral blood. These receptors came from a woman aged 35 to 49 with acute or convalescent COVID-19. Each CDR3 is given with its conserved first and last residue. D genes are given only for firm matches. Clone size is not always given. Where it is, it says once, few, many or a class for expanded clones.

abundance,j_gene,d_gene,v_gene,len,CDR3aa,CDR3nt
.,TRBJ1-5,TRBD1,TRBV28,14,CASRRQGGNQPQHF,TGTGCCAGCAGGAGACAGGGCGGCAATCAGCCCCAGCATTTT
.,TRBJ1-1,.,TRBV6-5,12,CASGLWNTEAFF,TGTGCCAGCGGACTTTGGAACACTGAAGCTTTCTTT
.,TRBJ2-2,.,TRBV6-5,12,CASRRQSGELFF,TGTGCCAGCAGACGACAGTCCGGGGAGCTGTTTTTT
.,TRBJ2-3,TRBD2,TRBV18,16,CASSPLPGRQTDTQYF,TGTGCCAGCTCACCACTCCCCGGGAGGCAGACAGATACGCAGTATTTT
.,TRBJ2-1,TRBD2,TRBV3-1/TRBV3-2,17,CASSLLGSGGAVYEQFF,TGTGCCAGCAGCCTACTCGGAAGCGGGGGGGCCGTGTATGAGCAGTTCTTC
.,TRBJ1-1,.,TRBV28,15,CASSLGGRGGPEAFF,TGTGCCAGCAGTCTCGGGGGGCGGGGTGGTCCTGAAGCTTTCTTT
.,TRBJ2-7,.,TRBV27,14,CASSAGGLAYEQYF,TGTGCCAGCAGCGCTGGGGGCCTTGCCTACGAGCAGTACTTC
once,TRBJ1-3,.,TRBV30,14,CAWSVRATGNTIYF,TGTGCCTGGAGTGTGAGGGCAACGGGAAACACCATATATTTT
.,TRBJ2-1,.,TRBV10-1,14,CASSVSRPYNEQFF,TGCGCCAGCAGTGTATCGCGCCCCTACAATGAGCAGTTCTTC
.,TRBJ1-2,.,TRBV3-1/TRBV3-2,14,CASSQTGRPYGYTF,TGTGCCAGCAGCCAAACGGGTAGGCCTTATGGCTACACCTTC
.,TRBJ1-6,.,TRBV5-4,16,CASSFGQFFYNSPLHF,TGTGCCAGCAGCTTTGGACAGTTCTTTTATAATTCACCCCTCCACTTT
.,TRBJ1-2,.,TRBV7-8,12,CASSQEGAGYTF,TGTGCCAGCAGTCAGGAGGGAGCTGGCTACACCTTC
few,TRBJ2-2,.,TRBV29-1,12,CSVRQGTGELFF,TGCAGCGTTCGGCAGGGCACCGGGGAGCTGTTTTTT
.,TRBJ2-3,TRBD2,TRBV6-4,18,CASSDSIKSGGFSDTQYF,TGTGCCAGCAGTGACTCGATAAAATCGGGAGGGTTTTCAGATACGCAGTATTTT
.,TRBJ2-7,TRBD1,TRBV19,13,CASSGQGLHEQYF,TGTGCCAGTAGTGGACAGGGACTCCACGAGCAGTACTTC
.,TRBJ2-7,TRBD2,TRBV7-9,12,CASSPLAGEQYF,TGTGCCAGCAGCCCATTAGCGGGTGAGCAGTACTTC
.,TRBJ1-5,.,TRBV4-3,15,CASSQSWFSNQPQHF,TGCGCCAGCAGCCAAAGCTGGTTTAGCAATCAGCCCCAGCATTTT
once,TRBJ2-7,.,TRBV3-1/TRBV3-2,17,CASSQDGEAVLVYEQYF,TGTGCCAGCAGCCAAGACGGGGAGGCAGTTTTAGTCTACGAGCAGTACTTC
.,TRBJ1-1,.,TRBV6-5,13,CASSYWGLEGAFF,TGTGCCAGCAGTTACTGGGGGCTGGAAGGAGCTTTCTTT
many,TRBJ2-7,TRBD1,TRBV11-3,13,CASSLTGGYEQYF,TGTGCCAGCAGCTTGACAGGGGGCTACGAGCAGTACTTC
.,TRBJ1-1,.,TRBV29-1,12,CSAVLPNTEAFF,TGCAGCGCCGTCCTCCCTAACACTGAAGCTTTCTTT
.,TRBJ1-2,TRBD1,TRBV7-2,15,CASSLVGTGGHGYTF,TGTGCCAGCAGCTTAGTAGGGACAGGGGGCCATGGCTACACCTTC
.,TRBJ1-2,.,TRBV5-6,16,CASSSYDRLYNYGYTF,TGTGCCAGCAGCTCCTATGACAGGCTTTATAACTATGGCTACACCTTC
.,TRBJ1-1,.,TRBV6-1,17,CASSEKVGGLQNTEAFF,TGTGCCAGCAGTGAAAAAGTCGGGGGACTCCAGAACACTGAAGCTTTCTTT
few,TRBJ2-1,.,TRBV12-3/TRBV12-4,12,CASGGLHNEQFF,TGTGCCAGCGGGGGACTGCATAATGAGCAGTTCTTC
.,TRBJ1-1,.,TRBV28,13,CASSGALNTEAFF,TGTGCCAGCAGTGGGGCCCTGAACACTGAAGCTTTCTTT
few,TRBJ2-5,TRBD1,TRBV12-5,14,CASGYGTGGETQYF,TGTGCTAGTGGCTACGGGACAGGAGGAGAGACCCAGTACTTC
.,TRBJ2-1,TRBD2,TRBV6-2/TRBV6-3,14,CASSWGLAGDEQFF,TGTGCCAGCAGCTGGGGACTAGCGGGAGATGAGCAGTTCTTC
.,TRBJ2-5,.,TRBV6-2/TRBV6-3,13,CASSYMIAETQYF,TGTGCCAGCAGTTACATGATAGCTGAGACCCAGTACTTC
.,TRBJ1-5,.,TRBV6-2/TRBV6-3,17,CASSYSGTLYSNQPQHF,TGTGCCAGCAGTTACTCGGGCACGCTATATAGCAATCAGCCCCAGCATTTT
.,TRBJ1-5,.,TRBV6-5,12,CASTRSNQPQHF,TGTGCCAGCACCCGTAGCAATCAGCCCCAGCATTTT
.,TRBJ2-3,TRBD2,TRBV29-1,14,CSVGGAGTGDTQYF,TGCAGCGTCGGGGGGGCGGGGACCGGAGATACGCAGTATTTT
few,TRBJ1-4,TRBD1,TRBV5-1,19,CASNFGSGTGALRPEKLFF,TGCGCCAGCAACTTTGGATCCGGGACAGGAGCTCTCAGACCCGAAAAACTGTTTTTT
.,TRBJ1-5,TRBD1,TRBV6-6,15,CASSSGTGFNQPQHF,TGTGCCAGCAGTTCCGGGACAGGGTTTAATCAGCCCCAGCATTTT
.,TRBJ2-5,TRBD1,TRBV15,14,CATSRAGGVETQYF,TGTGCCACCAGCAGGGCAGGGGGCGTTGAGACCCAGTACTTC
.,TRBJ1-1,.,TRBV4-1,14,CASSQLEGNTEAFF,TGCGCCAGCAGCCAGCTCGAGGGAAACACTGAAGCTTTCTTT
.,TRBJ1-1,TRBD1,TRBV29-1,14,CSSQQGAKNTEAFF,TGCAGCTCGCAACAGGGGGCCAAGAACACTGAAGCTTTCTTT
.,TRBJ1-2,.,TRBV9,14,CASSPRSSAYGYTF,TGTGCCAGCAGCCCGCGGTCCTCAGCCTATGGCTACACCTTC
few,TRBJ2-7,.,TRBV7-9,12,CASSLGSYEQYF,TGTGCCAGCAGCTTAGGGAGCTACGAGCAGTACTTC
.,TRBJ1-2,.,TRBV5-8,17,CASSLFARGTYNYGYTF,TGTGCCAGCAGCTTGTTCGCCAGGGGAACCTATAACTATGGCTACACCTTC
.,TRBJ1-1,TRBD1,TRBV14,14,CASSRQGYFTEAFF,TGTGCCAGCAGCCGACAGGGATATTTCACTGAAGCTTTCTTT
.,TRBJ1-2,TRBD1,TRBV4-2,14,CASRQAGTGEGYTF,TGTGCCAGCAGACAAGCCGGGACAGGGGAAGGCTACACCTTC
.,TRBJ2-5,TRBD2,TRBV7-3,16,CASSLAGVPSQETQYF,TGTGCCAGCAGCTTAGCGGGGGTTCCCTCCCAAGAGACCCAGTACTTC